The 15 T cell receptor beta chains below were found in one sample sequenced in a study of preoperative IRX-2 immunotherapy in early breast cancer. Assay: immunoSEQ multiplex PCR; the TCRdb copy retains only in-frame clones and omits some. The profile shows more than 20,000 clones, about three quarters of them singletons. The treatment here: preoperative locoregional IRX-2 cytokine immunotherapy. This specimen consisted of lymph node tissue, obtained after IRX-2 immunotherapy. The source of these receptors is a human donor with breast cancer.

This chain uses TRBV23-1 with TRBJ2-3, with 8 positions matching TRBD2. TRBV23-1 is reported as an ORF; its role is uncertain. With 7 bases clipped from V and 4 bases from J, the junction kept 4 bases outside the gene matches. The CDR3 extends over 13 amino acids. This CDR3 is CASTGLVSDTQYF. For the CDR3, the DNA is TGCGCCAGCACGGGACTAGTGTCAGATACGCAGTATTTT.

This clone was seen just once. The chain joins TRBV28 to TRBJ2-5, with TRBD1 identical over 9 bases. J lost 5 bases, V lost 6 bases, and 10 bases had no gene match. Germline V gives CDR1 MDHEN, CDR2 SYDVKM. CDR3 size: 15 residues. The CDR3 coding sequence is TGTGCCAGCAGCTCGACAGGGGGAGGAAAGGAGACCCAGTACTTC. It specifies CASSSTGGGKETQYF.

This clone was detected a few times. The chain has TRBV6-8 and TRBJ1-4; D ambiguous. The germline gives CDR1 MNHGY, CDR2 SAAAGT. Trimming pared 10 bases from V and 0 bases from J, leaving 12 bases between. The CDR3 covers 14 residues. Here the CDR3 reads CATDRVATNEKLFF. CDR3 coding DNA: TGTGCCACCGACCGTGTTGCAACTAATGAAAAACTGTTTTTT.

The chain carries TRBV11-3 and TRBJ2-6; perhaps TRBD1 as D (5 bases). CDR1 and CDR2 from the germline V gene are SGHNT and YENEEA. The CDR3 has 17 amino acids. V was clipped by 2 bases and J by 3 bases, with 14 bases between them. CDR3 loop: CASSLLGWGFGANVLTF. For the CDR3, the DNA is TGTGCCAGCAGCTTATTGGGGTGGGGCTTTGGGGCCAACGTCCTGACTTTC.

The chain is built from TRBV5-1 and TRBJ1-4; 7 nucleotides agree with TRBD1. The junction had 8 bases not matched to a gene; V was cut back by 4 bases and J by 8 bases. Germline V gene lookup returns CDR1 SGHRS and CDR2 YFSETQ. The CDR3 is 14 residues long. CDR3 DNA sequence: TGCGCCAGCAGCACAGGGGAGGGTACCGAAAAACTGTTTTTT. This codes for CASSTGEGTEKLFF.

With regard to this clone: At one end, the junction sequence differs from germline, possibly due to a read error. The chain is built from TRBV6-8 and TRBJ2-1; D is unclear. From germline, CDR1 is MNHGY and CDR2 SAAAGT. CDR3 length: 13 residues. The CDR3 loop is CASSDSNSDEQFF. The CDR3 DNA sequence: TGTGCCAGCAGTGACTCGAACTCGGATGAGCAGTTCTTC.

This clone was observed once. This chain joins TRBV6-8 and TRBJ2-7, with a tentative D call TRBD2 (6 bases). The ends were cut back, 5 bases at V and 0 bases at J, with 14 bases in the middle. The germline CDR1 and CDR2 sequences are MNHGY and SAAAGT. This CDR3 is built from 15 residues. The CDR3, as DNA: TGTGCCAGCAGTCATGGGGGGACGGACTCCTACGAGCAGTACTTC. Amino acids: CASSHGGTDSYEQYF.

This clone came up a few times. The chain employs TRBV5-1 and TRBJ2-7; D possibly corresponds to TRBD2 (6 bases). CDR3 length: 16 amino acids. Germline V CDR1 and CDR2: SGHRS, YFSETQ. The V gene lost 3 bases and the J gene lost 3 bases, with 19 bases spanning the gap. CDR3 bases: TGCGCCAGCAGCTCGAACTCCGGGACTGCCCTCTACGAGCAGTACTTC. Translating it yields CASSSNSGTALYEQYF.

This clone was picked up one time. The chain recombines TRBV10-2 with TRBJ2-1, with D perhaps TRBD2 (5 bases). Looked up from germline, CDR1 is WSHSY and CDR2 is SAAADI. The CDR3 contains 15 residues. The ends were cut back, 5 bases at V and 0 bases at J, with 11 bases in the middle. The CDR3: CASSMDSSSYNEQFF. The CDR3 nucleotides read TGCGCCAGCAGTATGGACTCCAGCTCCTACAATGAGCAGTTCTTC.

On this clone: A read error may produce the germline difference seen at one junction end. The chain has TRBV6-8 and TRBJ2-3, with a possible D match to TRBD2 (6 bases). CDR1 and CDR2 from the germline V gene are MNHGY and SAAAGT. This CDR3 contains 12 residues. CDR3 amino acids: CAISGTTDTQYF. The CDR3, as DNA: TGTGCCATCAGTGGGACTACAGATACGCAGTATTTT.

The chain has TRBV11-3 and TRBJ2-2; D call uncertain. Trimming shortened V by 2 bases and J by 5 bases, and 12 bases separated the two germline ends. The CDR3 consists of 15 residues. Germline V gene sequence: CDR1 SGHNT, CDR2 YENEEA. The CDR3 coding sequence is TGTGCCAGCAGCTTAAGGGCTCTGGGGACCGGGGAGCTGTTTTTT. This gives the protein CASSLRALGTGELFF.

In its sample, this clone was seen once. The CDR3 region is CAISEGRGGGNIQYF. CDR3 coding DNA: TGTGCCATCAGTGAGGGGAGAGGTGGGGGAAACATTCAGTACTTC. The chain carries TRBV10-3 and TRBJ2-4; D is possibly TRBD1 or TRBD2 (5 bases each). The V gene's germline CDR1 is ENHRY and CDR2 SYGVKD. The length of the CDR3 is 15 residues. V dropped 2 bases and J dropped 6 bases, with 14 bases sitting between them.

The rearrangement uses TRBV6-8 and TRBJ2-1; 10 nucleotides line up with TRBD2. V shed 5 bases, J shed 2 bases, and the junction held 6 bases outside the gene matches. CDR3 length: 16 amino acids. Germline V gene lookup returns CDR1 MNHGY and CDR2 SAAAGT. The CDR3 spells CASSRLAGGPYNEQFF. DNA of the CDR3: TGTGCCAGCAGTAGATTAGCGGGAGGTCCCTACAATGAGCAGTTCTTC.

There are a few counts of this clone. CDR3 loop: CASRSRAIAKNIQYF. DNA of the CDR3: TGTGCCAGTAGGTCTCGGGCGATAGCCAAAAACATTCAGTACTTC. V gene TRBV19 combines with J gene TRBJ2-4; D gene ambiguous. Germline values: CDR1 LNHDA, CDR2 SQIVND (reference sequence). The CDR3 spans 15 residues. With 6 bases removed from V and 0 bases from J, the gap between germline ends came to 12 bases.

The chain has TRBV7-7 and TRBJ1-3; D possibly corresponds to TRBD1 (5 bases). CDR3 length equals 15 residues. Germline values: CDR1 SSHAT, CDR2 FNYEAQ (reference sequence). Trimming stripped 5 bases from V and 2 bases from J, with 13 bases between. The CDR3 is CASSPRTLPGNTIYF. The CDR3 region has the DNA TGTGCCAGCAGCCCACGGACATTGCCTGGAAACACCATATATTTT.